Below are 13 T cell receptor beta chains sequenced from a single sample in a study of blood T cell repertoires in COVID-19. Here immunoSEQ multiplex PCR was the method, and the copy in TCRdb shows in-frame clones only, minus some. The table records about 260,000 clones, 90% of them present only once. Sequencing was carried out using peripheral blood. These receptors were taken from a middle-aged woman with acute or convalescent COVID-19.

The CDR3 spells CASRPSGGAETQYF. In nucleotides, the CDR3 is TGTGCCAGCAGACCTAGCGGGGGGGCAGAGACCCAGTACTTC. This chain links TRBV27 with TRBJ2-5; TRBD2 agrees at 12 bases. Looked up from germline, CDR1 is MNHEY and CDR2 is SMNVEV (reference sequence). V was pared by 6 bases and J by 4 bases, with 3 bases of the junction left unmatched. CDR3 size: 14 residues.

The chain is built from TRBV18 and TRBJ2-7; 8 bases match TRBD1. V shed 3 bases and J 4 bases; nucleotides not matched to a gene: 5. CDR3 length equals 14 residues. Germline CDR1 KGHSH, CDR2 LQKENI. CDR3 protein: CASSPATGGYEQYV. The CDR3 DNA reads TGTGCCAGCTCACCCGCAACAGGGGGGTACGAGCAGTACGTC.

This chain links TRBV2 with TRBJ1-2; D is perhaps TRBD1 (6 bases). The CDR3 covers 17 residues. In germline, CDR1 is SNHLY, CDR2 FYNNEI. Trimming removed 4 bases from V and 5 bases from J, with 23 bases in between. The CDR3 spells CASSARKDSRPPYGYTF. For the CDR3, the DNA is TGTGCCAGCAGTGCCCGGAAGGACAGTCGGCCCCCATATGGCTACACCTTC.

The chain is built from TRBV30 and TRBJ1-5; D is unresolved. The CDR3 runs 13 residues. The V end was cut by 3 bases, the J end by 7 bases, with 13 bases between. Germline V gene lookup returns CDR1 GTSNPN and CDR2 SVGIG (reference sequence). The CDR3 here is CAWRGRIDQPQHF. The CDR3 region has the DNA TGTGCCTGGAGGGGCAGGATCGACCAGCCCCAGCATTTT.

The rearrangement links TRBV5-6 to TRBJ1-6; D unresolved. Per the germline V gene, CDR1 is SGHDT and CDR2 is YYEEEE. The length of the CDR3 is 14 residues. V lost 2 bases, J lost 7 bases, and 10 bases lay in between. CDR3 protein: CASSFQTGNSPLHF. The CDR3 nucleotides are TGTGCCAGCAGCTTTCAAACGGGGAATTCACCCCTCCACTTT.

This chain connects TRBV6-5 to TRBJ1-5; unclear D gene. Germline V gene sequence: CDR1 MNHEY, CDR2 SVGAGI. CDR3 length: 14 residues. Trimming took off 7 bases at V and 2 bases at J, with 12 bases between the two ends. CDR3 in amino acids: CASKRRIGNQPQHF. The CDR3 nucleotides are TGTGCCAGCAAGCGGAGGATCGGCAATCAGCCCCAGCATTTT.

The chain links TRBV14 to TRBJ2-1, with 8 bases aligning to TRBD1. Germline V CDR1 and CDR2: SGHDN, FVKESK. Trimming took 8 bases from V and 6 from J; bases not matched to a gene: 12. The CDR3 contains 15 residues. CDR3 bases: TGTGCCAGCCGAACAAAAGAACAGGGGGTCAATGAGCAGTTCTTC. This gives the protein CASRTKEQGVNEQFF.

This chain connects TRBV29-1 to TRBJ1-1; D not certain. Germline assignment: CDR1 SQVTM and CDR2 ANQGSEA. CDR3 size: 12 residues. V was pared by 0 bases and J by 8 bases, with 10 bases between. The chain's CDR3 is CSVEDAAGEAFF. CDR3 bases: TGCAGCGTTGAAGATGCGGCCGGCGAAGCTTTCTTT.

The V call is TRBV18, the J call TRBJ2-7; 7 positions agree with TRBD1. With V trimmed by 8 bases and J by 4 bases, 5 bases remained unmatched. Germline-derived CDR1 and CDR2 are KGHSH and LQKENI. The CDR3 runs to 12 residues. CDR3 region: CASRDSPYEQYV. CDR3 nucleotide sequence: TGTGCCAGCCGGGACAGTCCGTACGAGCAGTACGTC.

The chain employs TRBV27 and TRBJ1-4; 7 bases agree with TRBD1. Germline-derived CDR1 and CDR2 are MNHEY and SMNVEV (reference sequence). The CDR3 loop spans 16 amino acids. V shed 3 bases and J 4 bases; nucleotides not matched to a gene: 8. The CDR3: CASSLLTGNDNEKLFF. In nucleotides, the CDR3 is TGTGCCAGCAGTTTGTTGACAGGGAATGATAATGAAAAACTGTTTTTT.

The chain carries TRBV6-1 and TRBJ1-1, with 9 nucleotides matching TRBD1. The CDR3 extends over 13 amino acids. Germline V gene data show CDR1 as MNHNS and CDR2 as SASEGT. Unmatched junction bases numbered 5, after V lost 5 bases and J lost 7 bases. In DNA, the CDR3 is TGTGCCAGCAGTCTCCGGGACAGGGTTGAAGCTTTCTTT. This gives the protein CASSLRDRVEAFF.

This clone was seen only a few times. This chain joins TRBV6-1 and TRBJ1-2; the match to TRBD1 covers 9 bases. From germline, CDR1 is MNHNS and CDR2 SASEGT. The CDR3 sequence is 16 residues long. Trimming removed 4 bases from V and 4 bases from J; junction bases left unmatched: 10. The CDR3: CASSVDRGIASYGYTF. For the CDR3, the DNA is TGTGCCAGCAGTGTGGACAGGGGCATTGCCAGCTATGGCTACACCTTC.

The chain recombines TRBV5-8 with TRBJ2-5; 9 positions match TRBD1. This CDR3 contains 15 residues. V was pared by 0 bases and J by 5 bases, with 5 bases of the junction left unmatched. Germline V gene data show CDR1 as SGHTS and CDR2 as YDEGEE. CDR3 protein: CASSLAQGAGETQYF. The CDR3, as DNA: TGTGCCAGCAGCTTGGCACAGGGGGCAGGGGAGACCCAGTACTTC.